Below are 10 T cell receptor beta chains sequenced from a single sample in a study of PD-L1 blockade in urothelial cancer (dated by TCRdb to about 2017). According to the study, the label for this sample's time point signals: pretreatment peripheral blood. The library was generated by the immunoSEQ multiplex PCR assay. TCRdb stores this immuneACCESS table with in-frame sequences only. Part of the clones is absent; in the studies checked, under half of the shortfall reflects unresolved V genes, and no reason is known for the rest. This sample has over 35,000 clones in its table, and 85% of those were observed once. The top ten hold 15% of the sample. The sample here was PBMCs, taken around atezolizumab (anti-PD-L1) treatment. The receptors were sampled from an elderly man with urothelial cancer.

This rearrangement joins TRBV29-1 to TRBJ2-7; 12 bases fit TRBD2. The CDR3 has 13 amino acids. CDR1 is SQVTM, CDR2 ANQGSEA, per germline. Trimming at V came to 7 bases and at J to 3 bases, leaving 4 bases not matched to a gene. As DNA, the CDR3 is TGCAGCGAGGGGACTAGCGGGTTCTACGAGCAGTACTTC. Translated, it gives CSEGTSGFYEQYF.

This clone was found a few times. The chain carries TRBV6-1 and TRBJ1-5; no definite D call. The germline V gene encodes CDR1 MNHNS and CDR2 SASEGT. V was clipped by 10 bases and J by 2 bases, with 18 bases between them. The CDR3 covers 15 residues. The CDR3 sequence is CATIRIAGGNQPQHF. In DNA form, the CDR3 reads TGTGCCACCATAAGGATAGCCGGAGGCAATCAGCCCCAGCATTTT.

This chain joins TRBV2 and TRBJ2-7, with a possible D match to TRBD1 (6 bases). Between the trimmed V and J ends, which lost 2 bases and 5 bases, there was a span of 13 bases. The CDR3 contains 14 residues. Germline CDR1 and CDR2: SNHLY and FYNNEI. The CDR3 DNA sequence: TGTGCCAGCAGTGAATTCAGGGGTAGCAACGAGCAGTACTTC. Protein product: CASSEFRGSNEQYF.

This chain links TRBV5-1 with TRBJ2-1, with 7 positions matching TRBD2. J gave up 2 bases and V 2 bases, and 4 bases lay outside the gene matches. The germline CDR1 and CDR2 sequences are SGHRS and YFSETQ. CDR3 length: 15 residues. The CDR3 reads CASSFRSGTYNEQFF. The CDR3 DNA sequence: TGCGCCAGCAGCTTTAGAAGCGGGACCTACAATGAGCAGTTCTTC.

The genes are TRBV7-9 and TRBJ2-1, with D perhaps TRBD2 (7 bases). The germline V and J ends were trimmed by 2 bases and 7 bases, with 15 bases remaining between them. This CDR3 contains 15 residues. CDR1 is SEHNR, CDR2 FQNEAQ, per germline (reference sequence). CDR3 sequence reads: CASSLSSGGWNEQFF. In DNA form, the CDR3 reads TGTGCCAGCAGCTTAAGTTCGGGGGGCTGGAATGAGCAGTTCTTC.

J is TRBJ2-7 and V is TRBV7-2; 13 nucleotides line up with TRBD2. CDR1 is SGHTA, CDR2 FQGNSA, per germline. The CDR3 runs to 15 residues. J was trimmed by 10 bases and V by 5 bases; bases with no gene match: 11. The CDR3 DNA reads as TGTGCCAGCAGCCCCCGAACTAGCGGGAGGGCCCCCCAGTACTTC. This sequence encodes CASSPRTSGRAPQYF.

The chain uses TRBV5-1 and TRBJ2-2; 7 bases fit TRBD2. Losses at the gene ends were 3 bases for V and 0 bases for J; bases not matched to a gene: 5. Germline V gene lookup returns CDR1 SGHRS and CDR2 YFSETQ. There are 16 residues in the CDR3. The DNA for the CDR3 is TGCGCCAGCAGCTGGAGCGGGGACCCGAACACCGGGGAGCTGTTTTTT. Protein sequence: CASSWSGDPNTGELFF.

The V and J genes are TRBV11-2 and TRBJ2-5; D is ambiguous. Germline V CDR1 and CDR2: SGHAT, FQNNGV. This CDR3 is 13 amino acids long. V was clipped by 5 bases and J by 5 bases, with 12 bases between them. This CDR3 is CASSPSGLETQYF. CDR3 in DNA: TGTGCCAGCAGCCCCTCGGGTTTGGAGACCCAGTACTTC.

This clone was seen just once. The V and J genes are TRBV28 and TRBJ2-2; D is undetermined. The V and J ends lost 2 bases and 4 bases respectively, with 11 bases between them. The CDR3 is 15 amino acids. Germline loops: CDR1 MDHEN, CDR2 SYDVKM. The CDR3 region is CASSLGWSATGELFF. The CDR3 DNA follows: TGTGCCAGCAGTTTAGGGTGGAGCGCCACCGGGGAGCTGTTTTTT.

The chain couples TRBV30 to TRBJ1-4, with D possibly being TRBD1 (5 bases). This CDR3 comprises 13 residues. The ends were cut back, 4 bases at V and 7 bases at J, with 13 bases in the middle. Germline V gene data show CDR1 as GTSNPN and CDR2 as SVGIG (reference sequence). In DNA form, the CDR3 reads TGTGCCTGGAATCGCGTGGGGCCTGAAAAACTGTTTTTT. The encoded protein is CAWNRVGPEKLFF.